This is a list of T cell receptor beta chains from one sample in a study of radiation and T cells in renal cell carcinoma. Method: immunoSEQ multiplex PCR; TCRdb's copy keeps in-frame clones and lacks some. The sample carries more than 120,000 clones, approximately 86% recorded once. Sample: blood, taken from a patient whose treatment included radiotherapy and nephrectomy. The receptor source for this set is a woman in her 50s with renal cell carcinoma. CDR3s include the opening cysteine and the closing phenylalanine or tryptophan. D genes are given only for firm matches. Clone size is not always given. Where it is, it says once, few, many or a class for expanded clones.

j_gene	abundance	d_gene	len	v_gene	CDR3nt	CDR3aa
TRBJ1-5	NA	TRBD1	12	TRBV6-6	TGTGCAGGGCAGGGGGGCAATCAGCCCCAGCATTTT	CAGQGGNQPQHF
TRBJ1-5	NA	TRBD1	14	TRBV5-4	TGTGCCAGCAGCTCGACAGGGGTTCATCAGCCCCAGCATTTT	CASSSTGVHQPQHF
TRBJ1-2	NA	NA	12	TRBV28	TGTGCCACCGGACCCCCTCAGGGGGGCTACACCTTC	CATGPPQGGYTF
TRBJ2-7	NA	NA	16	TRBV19	TGTGCCAGTAGTCCTCTAGGGGGGGCCGCCTCCTACGAGCAGTACTTC	CASSPLGGAASYEQYF
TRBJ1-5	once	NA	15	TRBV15	TGTGCCACCAGCAGAGGGGTGGTGGGGAATCAGCCCCAGCATTTT	CATSRGVVGNQPQHF
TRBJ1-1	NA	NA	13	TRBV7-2	TGTGCCAGCAGCTTATCCAGGAACACTGAAGCTTTCTTT	CASSLSRNTEAFF
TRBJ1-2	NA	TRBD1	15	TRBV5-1	TGCGCCAGCAGCTTAACAGGGGGGTCTAACTATGGCTACACCTTC	CASSLTGGSNYGYTF
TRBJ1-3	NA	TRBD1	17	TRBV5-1	TGCGCCAGCAGCTTGGTTCCAGGGGGGTCGGTCGGAAACACCATATATTTT	CASSLVPGGSVGNTIYF
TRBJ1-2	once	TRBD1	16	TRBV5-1	TGCGCCAGCAGCGGTACAGGGGGCGCGGAAGGCTATGGCTACACCTTC	CASSGTGGAEGYGYTF
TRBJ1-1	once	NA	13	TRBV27	TGTGCCAGCAAGTTGGGGATGAACACTGAAGCTTTCTTT	CASKLGMNTEAFF
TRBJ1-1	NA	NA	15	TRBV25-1	TGTGCCAGCAGTGAATCGTCAGAGGTGAACACTGAAGCTTTCTTT	CASSESSEVNTEAFF
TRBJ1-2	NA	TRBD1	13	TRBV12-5	TGTGCTAGTGCACAGGGGGGGAGCTATGGCTACACCTTC	CASAQGGSYGYTF
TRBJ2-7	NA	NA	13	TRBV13	TGTGCCAGCAGCCCCCGACGGCACTACGAGCAGTACTTC	CASSPRRHYEQYF
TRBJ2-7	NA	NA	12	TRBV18	TGTGCCAGCTCTGCCCCGGCGGACGAGCAGTACTTC	CASSAPADEQYF
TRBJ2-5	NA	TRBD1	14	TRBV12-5	TGTGCTAGTGGCACAGGGGTTGTCCAAGAGACCCAGTACTTC	CASGTGVVQETQYF
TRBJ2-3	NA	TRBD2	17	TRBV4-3	TGCGCCAGCAGCCAAGGGACTAGCGGGAGAGGGACAGATACGCAGTATTTT	CASSQGTSGRGTDTQYF